The source of this T cell receptor (beta chain) is a study of T cells in Graves' hyperthyroidism and ophthalmopathy. The CDR3 regions of TCR beta were amplified from RNA transcripts. During a first-round RT-PCR of the TCR CDR3, the HTBI primer set was used. TCRdb processed the multiplex PCR reads anew with MiXCR; each CDR3 protein has one entry. The sample has almost 600,000 distinct CDR3 sequences, 40% to 55% seen once; the top ten hold around 7.7%. Whole-study results and caveats: In blood, most of the thyroid clonotypes expanded above 0.001 were also present.

As to this clonotype: Its specificity is not known.

CDR3 length equals 13 residues. With V trimmed by 6 bases and J by 4 bases, 5 bases remained unmatched. Per germline, CDR1 SNHLY and CDR2 FYNNEI. The receptor was derived from a young woman with Graves' hyperthyroidism. The sequenced material came from peripheral blood or thyroid tissue (not recorded which). The chain has TRBV2 and TRBJ2-7; 8 positions match TRBD2. CDR3 nucleotide sequence: TGTGCCAGCAGCCACAGACTAGCGTACGAGCAGTACTTC. This gives the protein CASSHRLAYEQYF.